This T cell receptor (beta chain) was profiled in a study of blood T cells in healthy people across ages. This clonotype was recorded a few times. The second PCR ran roughly 6 to 11 cycles with a sample-barcoded 5' primer and J-beta primers. TCRdb re-derived calls from the 5' RACE reads in MiXCR, one entry per CDR3 protein. The sample holds about 2 million distinct CDR3 sequences, about 50% seen once. Sequenced input: blood. The TCR was taken from a woman aged 40 to 49 in good health.

CDR3 coding DNA: TGTGCCAGCAGCTTAAACGGACAGGGAGCTAACTATGGCTACACCTTC. Translating it yields CASSLNGQGANYGYTF. This chain links TRBV7-2 with TRBJ1-2; 8 bases are a match to TRBD1. This CDR3 has 16 amino acids. CDR1 is SGHTA, CDR2 FQGNSA, per germline. The trim removed 2 bases at V and 0 bases at J, leaving 5 bases unmatched.